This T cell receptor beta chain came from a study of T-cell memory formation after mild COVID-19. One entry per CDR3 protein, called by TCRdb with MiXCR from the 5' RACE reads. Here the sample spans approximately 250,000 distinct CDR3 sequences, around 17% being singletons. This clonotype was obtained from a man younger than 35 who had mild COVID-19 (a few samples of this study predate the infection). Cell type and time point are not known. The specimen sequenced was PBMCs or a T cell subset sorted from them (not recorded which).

The CDR3 region has the DNA TGTGCCAGCAGCCCGCGGACAGGGCCGACCAGCGGGGAGCTGTTTTTT. Translating it yields CASSPRTGPTSGELFF. The rearrangement uses TRBV11-2 and TRBJ2-2, with 8 bases aligning to TRBD1. Per germline, CDR1 SGHAT and CDR2 FQNNGV. V gave up 5 bases and J gave up 7 bases; unmatched junction bases: 12. The CDR3 is made up of 16 amino acids.